This T cell receptor beta chain was obtained from a study of T cells in Graves' hyperthyroidism and ophthalmopathy. The overall study: Peripheral blood draws took place at initial diagnosis, ahead of any treatment.

Germline loops: CDR1 SGHVS, CDR2 FQNEAQ. The CDR3 runs to 15 residues. The V and J ends lost 5 bases and 9 bases respectively, with 22 bases between them. From RNA transcripts, TCR beta CDR3 regions were amplified. A set of HTBI primers served as the primers for a first-round RT-PCR of the TCR CDR3. TCRdb ran MiXCR on the multiplex PCR reads and lists one entry per CDR3 protein. The top ten hold around 3.9% of the sample, which has about 620,000 distinct CDR3 sequences, under 20% seen once. Graves' hyperthyroidism was deemed stable given no ophthalmopathy progression within 18 months. For the diagnoses, clinical symptoms, serum thyroxine and TRAb, thyroid ultrasound and orbital computed tomography were used.

The sequenced material came from blood. This sequence was found in a woman aged 25 to 39 with Graves' hyperthyroidism. This sequence joins TRBV7-8 and TRBJ1-1, with TRBD1 as a possible D gene (5 bases). CDR3 nucleotides: TGTGCCAGCAGCCCCGGGGAGGTCGGGGGACGAAAAGCTTTCTTT. Translation: CASSPGEVGGRKAFF. Filled out from reference TRBV7-8 and TRBJ1-1, the complete variable domain reads GAGVSQSPRYKVAKRGQDVALRCDPISGHVSLFWYQQALGQGPEFLTYFQNEAQLDKSGLPSDRFFAERPEGSVSTLKIQRTQQEDSAVYLCASSPGEVGGRKAFFGQGTRLTVV.